The 21 T cell receptor beta chains listed next were all sequenced from one sample in a study of blood T cell repertoires in COVID-19. Libraries were prepared by immunoSEQ multiplex PCR; TCRdb keeps only in-frame clonotypes and omits some of them. Altogether about 250,000 clones are present, 75% to 90% being singletons, with the ten largest covering 0.94%. Source material: peripheral blood. The receptors were sampled from a woman aged 40 to 55 who had recovered from COVID-19.

This clone was found once. This rearrangement joins TRBV28 to TRBJ2-2; 12 bases map to TRBD2. The CDR3 loop spans 17 amino acids. The germline V gene has CDR1 MDHEN and CDR2 SYDVKM. V lost 5 bases to trimming and J lost 5 bases; unmatched junction nucleotides: 9. The DNA of the CDR3 is TGTGCCAGCAGTCACCTGACTAGCGGGAGCGGTACCGGGGAGCTGTTTTTT. Protein product: CASSHLTSGSGTGELFF.

The V gene is TRBV19, the J gene TRBJ2-1, with 9 bases aligning to TRBD1. Germline CDR1 and CDR2: LNHDA and SQIVND (reference sequence). Trimming took 4 bases from V and 0 from J; bases not matched to a gene: 10. There are 18 residues in the CDR3. The CDR3 DNA is TGTGCCAGTAGTAAAACACAGGGGGCGGGGAGCTCCTACAATGAGCAGTTCTTC. Translation: CASSKTQGAGSSYNEQFF.

The CDR3 DNA reads as TGTGCCAGCAGCGACAGGGTTTTAACTAATGAAAAACTGTTTTTT. Translated, it gives CASSDRVLTNEKLFF. This chain uses TRBV7-2 with TRBJ1-4; 7 bases align to TRBD1. CDR3 size: 15 residues. J was trimmed by 1 base and V by 5 bases; bases with no gene match: 4. CDR1 and CDR2 (germline): SGHTA, FQGNSA.

V usage is TRBV5-6 and J usage is TRBJ2-7, with D maybe TRBD1 (5 bases). The ends were cut back, 3 bases at V and 2 bases at J, with 15 bases in the middle. Germline V gene sequence: CDR1 SGHDT, CDR2 YYEEEE. The CDR3 has 15 residues. The DNA of the CDR3 is TGTGCCAGCAGCTCTACAGGAACTGGACCCTACGAGCAGTACTTC. The encoded protein is CASSSTGTGPYEQYF.

The V and J genes are TRBV6-5 and TRBJ1-1; 8 nucleotides match TRBD1. CDR3 size: 14 residues. CDR1 is MNHEY, CDR2 SVGAGI, per germline. V shed 5 bases, J shed 2 bases, and the junction held 4 bases outside the gene matches. This chain's CDR3 is CASSHGQGNTEAFF. In DNA, the CDR3 is TGTGCCAGCAGTCACGGACAGGGAAACACTGAAGCTTTCTTT.

This clone was recorded only once. The chain uses TRBV7-2 and TRBJ2-7; 9 positions agree with TRBD2. This CDR3 has 17 residues. Germline CDR1 SGHTA, CDR2 FQGNSA. Trimming cost V 1 base and J 4 bases; bases outside gene matches: 11. The CDR3: CASSLGVLAGGSYEQYF. In DNA form, the CDR3 reads TGTGCCAGCAGCTTAGGGGTCCTCGCGGGAGGGTCTTACGAGCAGTACTTC.

This clone was recorded only once. The chain couples TRBV3-1 (or the pseudogene TRBV3-2) to TRBJ2-5; possible D gene TRBD2, 6 bases. CDR3 length equals 17 residues. Between the trimmed V and J ends, which lost 1 base and 5 bases, there was a span of 20 bases. Germline V gene lookup returns CDR1 LGHDT and CDR2 YNNKEL (reference sequence). CDR3 bases: TGTGCCAGCAGCCAAGTAATAAGCGGAGGGGATGAGGAGACCCAGTACTTC. Translated: CASSQVISGGDEETQYF.

The CDR3 sequence: CASSLPGVTYNEQFF. In DNA form, the CDR3 reads TGTGCCAGCAGTTTGCCGGGAGTGACCTACAATGAGCAGTTCTTC. This rearrangement joins TRBV28 to TRBJ2-1; the D gene is possibly TRBD2 (6 bases). Trimming removed 3 bases from V and 2 bases from J, with 11 bases in between. Germline CDR1 is MDHEN and CDR2 is SYDVKM. The CDR3 length is 15 residues.

The rearrangement uses TRBV27 and TRBJ1-4, with 8 positions matching TRBD1. Trimming cost V 7 bases and J 8 bases; bases outside gene matches: 12. The germline CDR1 and CDR2 sequences are MNHEY and SMNVEV (reference sequence). This CDR3 spans 15 amino acids. CDR3 in DNA: TGTGCCAGCAAAAGACGGGACAGGAATACGGAAAAACTGTTTTTT. Its translation is CASKRRDRNTEKLFF.

The CDR3 loop reads CASSMRQQGPDNEQFF. For the CDR3, the DNA is TGTGCCAGTAGTATGAGACAGCAGGGTCCCGACAATGAGCAGTTCTTC. The V gene is TRBV19, the J gene TRBJ2-1; perhaps TRBD1 as D (5 bases). CDR3 length: 16 residues. Germline CDR1 is LNHDA and CDR2 is SQIVND (reference sequence). With 3 bases removed from V and 5 bases from J, the gap between germline ends came to 17 bases.

This clone was recorded only once. This chain joins TRBV30 and TRBJ1-2, with 9 bases that match TRBD1. V shed 0 bases, J shed 7 bases, and the junction held 6 bases outside the gene matches. Germline CDR1 is GTSNPN and CDR2 is SVGIG (reference sequence). This CDR3 is built from 14 residues. For the CDR3, the DNA is TGTGCCTGGAGTGTACAGGGGGCGCCTGGTGGCTACACCTTC. Amino acids: CAWSVQGAPGGYTF.

The chain employs TRBV11-3 and TRBJ2-7; TRBD2 matches at 7 bases. Germline lookup yields CDR1 SGHNT and CDR2 YENEEA. Trimming removed 9 bases from V and 2 bases from J; junction bases left unmatched: 13. This CDR3 spans 15 amino acids. The CDR3 DNA follows: TGTGCCAGTCGGGGAGGGCCGGGGAATCCCTACGAGCAGTACTTC. Amino acid sequence: CASRGGPGNPYEQYF.

The chain couples TRBV27 to TRBJ1-2; TRBD1 aligns across 7 bases. The CDR3 sequence is 15 residues long. Germline-derived CDR1 and CDR2 are MNHEY and SMNVEV (reference sequence). With 3 bases clipped from V and 4 bases from J, the junction kept 8 bases outside the gene matches. CDR3 coding DNA: TGTGCCAGCAGTTTGGGTGCGGACAGGTCCTATGGCTACACCTTC. Protein: CASSLGADRSYGYTF.

This chain joins TRBV10-3 and TRBJ2-5, with D tentatively TRBD2 (6 bases). Germline V CDR1 and CDR2: ENHRY, SYGVKD. The V end was cut by 6 bases, the J end by 1 base, with 12 bases between. The CDR3 totals 14 residues. The DNA for the CDR3 is TGTGCCATCAGGGGGGGACCGACCCAAGAGACCCAGTACTTC. This codes for CAIRGGPTQETQYF.

J is TRBJ2-7 and V is TRBV24-1; 11 nucleotides agree with TRBD2. J lost 2 bases, V lost 3 bases, and 2 bases had no gene match. The CDR3 is 15 amino acids. Germline CDR1 is KGHDR and CDR2 is SFDVKD. CDR3 protein: CATSDGTSGTYEQYF. CDR3 sequence (DNA): TGTGCCACCAGTGATGGGACTAGCGGAACCTACGAGCAGTACTTC.

The genes are TRBV6-5 and TRBJ2-7, with D possibly matching TRBD1 (5 bases). The CDR3 loop spans 13 amino acids. Germline V gene sequence: CDR1 MNHEY, CDR2 SVGAGI. Trimming pared 10 bases from V and 0 bases from J, leaving 13 bases between. This CDR3 is CATCLGRSYEQYF. In DNA form, the CDR3 reads TGTGCCACCTGCTTGGGGCGCTCCTACGAGCAGTACTTC.

This clone occurred once. The chain couples TRBV2 to TRBJ2-7; 10 bases are shared with TRBD1. V lost 2 bases to trimming and J lost 3 bases; unmatched junction nucleotides: 4. From germline, CDR1 is SNHLY and CDR2 FYNNEI. The CDR3 runs to 15 residues. CDR3 coding DNA: TGTGCCAGCAGTGAAAGGGACAGGGGATACTACGAGCAGTACTTC. As protein: CASSERDRGYYEQYF. Complete variable domain (other parts from reference TRBV2 and TRBJ2-7): EPEVTQTPSHQVTQMGQEVILRCVPISNHLYFYWYRQILGQKVEFLVSFYNNEISEKSEIFDDQFSVERPDGSNFTLKIRSTKLEDSAMYFCASSERDRGYYEQYFGPGTRLTVT.

V is TRBV28 and J is TRBJ2-3, with TRBD1 identical over 12 bases. The CDR3 runs 17 residues. CDR1 is MDHEN, CDR2 SYDVKM, per germline. J gave up 0 bases and V 8 bases, and 9 bases lay outside the gene matches. CDR3 sequence reads: CASLPGQGAVSTDTQYF. As DNA, the CDR3 is TGTGCCAGCCTGCCGGGACAGGGGGCGGTGAGCACAGATACGCAGTATTTT.

A word on this clone: A read error may produce the germline difference seen at one junction end. The chain has TRBV6-1 and TRBJ1-3, with D unresolved. This CDR3 is built from 12 residues. The germline gives CDR1 MNHNS, CDR2 SASEGT. As DNA, the CDR3 is TGTGCCAGCAGTGAAGTTCCGGCTAGTTTCGAGTTT. Protein product: CASSEVPASFEF.

The J gene is TRBJ2-3, the V gene TRBV9; TRBD2 agrees at 8 bases. Trimming cost V 4 bases and J 6 bases; bases outside gene matches: 10. Germline lookup yields CDR1 SGDLS and CDR2 YYNGEE. This CDR3 is 15 amino acids long. CDR3 DNA sequence: TGTGCCAGCAGCTCGTATACTAGCGGACAGGATACGCAGTATTTT. This sequence encodes CASSSYTSGQDTQYF.

This clone was seen just once. The chain uses TRBV19 and TRBJ2-3, with 11 bases that match TRBD2. The CDR3 loop spans 17 amino acids. V shed 5 bases and J 5 bases; nucleotides not matched to a gene: 12. Germline CDR1 reads LNHDA; CDR2 reads SQIVND (reference sequence). The CDR3 DNA reads as TGTGCCAGTAGTGGAAACTTAGCGGGAGGGCCCGGAGATACGCAGTATTTT. It encodes CASSGNLAGGPGDTQYF. Supplemented by reference TRBV19 and TRBJ2-3, the full variable domain reads DGGITQSPKYLFRKEGQNVTLSCEQNLNHDAMYWYRQDPGQGLRLIYYSQIVNDFQKGDIAEGYSVSREKKESFPLTVTSAQKNPTAFYLCASSGNLAGGPGDTQYFGPGTRLTVL.